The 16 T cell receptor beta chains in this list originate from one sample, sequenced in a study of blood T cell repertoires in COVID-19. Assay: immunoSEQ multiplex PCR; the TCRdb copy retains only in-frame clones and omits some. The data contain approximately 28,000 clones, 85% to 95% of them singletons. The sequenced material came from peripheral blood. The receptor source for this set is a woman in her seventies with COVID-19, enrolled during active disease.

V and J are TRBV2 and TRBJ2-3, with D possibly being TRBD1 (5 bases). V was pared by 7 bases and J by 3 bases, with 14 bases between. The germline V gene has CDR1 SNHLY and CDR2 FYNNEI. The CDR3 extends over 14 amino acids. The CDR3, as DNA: TGTGCCAGCAAAGGGGTTCCAGGGACAGATACGCAGTATTTT. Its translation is CASKGVPGTDTQYF.

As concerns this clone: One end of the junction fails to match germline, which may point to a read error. CDR3 sequence reads: CASSPTGTLNAEAFF. DNA for the CDR3: TGTGCCAGCAGTCCCACCGGGACACTGAACGCTGAAGCTTTCTTT. The V call is TRBV28, the J call TRBJ1-1; TRBD1 might be the D (6 bases). CDR1 MDHEN and CDR2 SYDVKM come from the germline V gene. The CDR3 runs 15 residues.

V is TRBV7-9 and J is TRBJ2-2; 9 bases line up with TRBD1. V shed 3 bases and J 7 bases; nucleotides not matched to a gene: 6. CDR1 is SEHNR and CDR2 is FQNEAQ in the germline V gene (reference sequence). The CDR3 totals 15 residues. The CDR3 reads CASSLSQGASGELFF. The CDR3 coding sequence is TGTGCCAGCAGCTTGTCACAGGGGGCTAGCGGGGAGCTGTTTTTT.

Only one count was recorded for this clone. The DNA of the CDR3 is TGTGCCAGCAGTTTACCAGACAGGGGCAATCAGCCCCAGCATTTT. It translates to CASSLPDRGNQPQHF. The chain employs TRBV28 and TRBJ1-5, with TRBD1 identical over 7 bases. CDR3 length equals 15 residues. Germline V gene data show CDR1 as MDHEN and CDR2 as SYDVKM. With 2 bases clipped from V and 2 bases from J, the junction kept 3 bases outside the gene matches.

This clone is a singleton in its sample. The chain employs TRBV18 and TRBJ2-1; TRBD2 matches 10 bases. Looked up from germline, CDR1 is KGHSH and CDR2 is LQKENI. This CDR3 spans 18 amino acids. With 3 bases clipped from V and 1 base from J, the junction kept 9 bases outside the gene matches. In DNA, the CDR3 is TGTGCCAGCTCACCGAGGGCTAGCGGGAGATCTTCCTACAATGAGCAGTTCTTC. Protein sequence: CASSPRASGRSSYNEQFF.

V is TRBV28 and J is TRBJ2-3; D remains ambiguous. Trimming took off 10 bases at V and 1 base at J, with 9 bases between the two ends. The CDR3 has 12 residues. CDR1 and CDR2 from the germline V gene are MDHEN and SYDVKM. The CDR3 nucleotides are TGTGCCACCCTATCTGGCACAGATACGCAGTATTTT. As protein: CATLSGTDTQYF. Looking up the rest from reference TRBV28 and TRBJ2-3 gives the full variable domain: DVKVTQSSRYLVKRTGEKVFLECVQDMDHENMFWYRQDPGLGLRLIYFSYDVKMKEKGDIPEGYSVSREKKERFSLILESASTNQTSMYLCATLSGTDTQYFGPGTRLTVL.

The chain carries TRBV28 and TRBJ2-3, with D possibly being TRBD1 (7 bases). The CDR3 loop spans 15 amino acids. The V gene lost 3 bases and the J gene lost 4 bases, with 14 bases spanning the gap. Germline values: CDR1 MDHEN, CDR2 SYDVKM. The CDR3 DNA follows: TGTGCCAGCAGTTTCTCCCAGGGGGAGGCAGATACGCAGTATTTT. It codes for CASSFSQGEADTQYF.

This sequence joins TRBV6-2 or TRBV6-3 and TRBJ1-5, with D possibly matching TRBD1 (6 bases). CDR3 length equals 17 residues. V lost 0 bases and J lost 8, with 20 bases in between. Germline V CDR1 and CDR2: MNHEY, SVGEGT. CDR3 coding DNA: TGTGCCAGCAGTTACTCGATAGGCCTAAAGGGGGTTGAGCCCCAGCATTTT. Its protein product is CASSYSIGLKGVEPQHF.

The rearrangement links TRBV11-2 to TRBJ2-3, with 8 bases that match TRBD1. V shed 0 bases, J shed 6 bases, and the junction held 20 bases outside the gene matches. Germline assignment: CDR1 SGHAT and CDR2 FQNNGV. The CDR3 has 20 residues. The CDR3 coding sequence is TGTGCCAGCAGCTTAGATAGGGGCAGGGGGCCTAGCATGGTTGTCGATACGCAGTATTTT. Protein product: CASSLDRGRGPSMVVDTQYF.

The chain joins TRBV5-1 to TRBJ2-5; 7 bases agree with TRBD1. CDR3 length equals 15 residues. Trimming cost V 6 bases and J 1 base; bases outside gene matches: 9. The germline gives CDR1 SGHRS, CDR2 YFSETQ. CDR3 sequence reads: CASNSWGTAQETQYF. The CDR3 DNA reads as TGCGCCAGCAACTCATGGGGGACAGCCCAAGAGACCCAGTACTTC.

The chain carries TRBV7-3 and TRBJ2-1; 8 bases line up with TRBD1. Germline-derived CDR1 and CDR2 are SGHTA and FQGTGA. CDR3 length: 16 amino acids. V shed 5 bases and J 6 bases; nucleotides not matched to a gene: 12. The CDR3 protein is CASSAKGQGGVNEQFF. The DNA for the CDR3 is TGTGCCAGCAGCGCAAAAGGACAGGGCGGTGTCAATGAGCAGTTCTTC. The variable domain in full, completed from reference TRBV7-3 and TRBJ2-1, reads GAGVSQTPSNKVTEKGKYVELRCDPISGHTALYWYRQSLGQGPEFLIYFQGTGAADDSGLPNDRFFAVRPEGSVSTLKIQRTERGDSAVYLCASSAKGQGGVNEQFFGPGTRLTVL.

CDR3 region: CASSPGSGTQYF. The CDR3 DNA sequence: TGCGCCAGCAGCCCGGGGAGTGGGACCCAGTACTTC. The chain is built from TRBV5-1 and TRBJ2-5; the D gene is possibly TRBD2 (5 bases). The germline V gene has CDR1 SGHRS and CDR2 YFSETQ. V lost 4 bases and J lost 7, with 11 bases in between. The CDR3 contains 12 residues.

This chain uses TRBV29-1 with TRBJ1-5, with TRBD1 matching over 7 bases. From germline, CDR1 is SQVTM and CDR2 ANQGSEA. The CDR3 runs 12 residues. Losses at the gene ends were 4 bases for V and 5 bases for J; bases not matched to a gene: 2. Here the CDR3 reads CSVVQGDQPQHF. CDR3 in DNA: TGCAGCGTTGTGCAGGGGGATCAGCCCCAGCATTTT.

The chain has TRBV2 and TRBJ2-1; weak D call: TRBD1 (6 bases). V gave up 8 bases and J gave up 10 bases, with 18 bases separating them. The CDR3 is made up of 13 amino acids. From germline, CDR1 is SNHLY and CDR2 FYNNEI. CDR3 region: CASAAGVEVEQFF. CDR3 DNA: TGTGCCAGCGCTGCAGGGGTAGAGGTCGAGCAGTTCTTC.

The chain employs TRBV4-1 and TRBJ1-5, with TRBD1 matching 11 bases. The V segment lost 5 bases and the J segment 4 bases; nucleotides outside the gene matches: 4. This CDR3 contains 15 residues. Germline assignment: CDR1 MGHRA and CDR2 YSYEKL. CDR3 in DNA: TGCGCCAGCAGCTACGGACAGGGGGCAAATCAGCCCCAGCATTTT. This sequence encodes CASSYGQGANQPQHF.

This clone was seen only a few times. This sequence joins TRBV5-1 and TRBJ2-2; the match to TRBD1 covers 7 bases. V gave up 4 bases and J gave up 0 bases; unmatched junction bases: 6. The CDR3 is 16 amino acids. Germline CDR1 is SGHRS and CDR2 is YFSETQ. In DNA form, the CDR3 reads TGCGCCAGCAGCGAAGCCGGGACAGCGAACACCGGGGAGCTGTTTTTT. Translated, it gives CASSEAGTANTGELFF. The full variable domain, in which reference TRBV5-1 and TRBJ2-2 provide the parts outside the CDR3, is KAGVTQTPRYLIKTRGQQVTLSCSPISGHRSVSWYQQTPGQGLQFLFEYFSETQRNKGNFPGRFSGRQFSNSRSEMNVSTLELGDSALYLCASSEAGTANTGELFFGEGSRLTVL.